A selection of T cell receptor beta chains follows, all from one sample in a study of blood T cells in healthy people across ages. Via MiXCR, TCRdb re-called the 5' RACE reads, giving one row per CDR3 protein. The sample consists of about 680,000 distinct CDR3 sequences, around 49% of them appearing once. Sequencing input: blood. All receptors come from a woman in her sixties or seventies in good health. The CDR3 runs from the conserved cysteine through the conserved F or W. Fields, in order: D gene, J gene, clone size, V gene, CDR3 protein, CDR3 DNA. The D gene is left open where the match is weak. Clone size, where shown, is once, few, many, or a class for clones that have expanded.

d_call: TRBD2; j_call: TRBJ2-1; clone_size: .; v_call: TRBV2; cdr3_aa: CASSVLAGPTGEQFF; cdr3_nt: TGTGCCAGCAGTGTACTAGCGGGGCCGACGGGTGAGCAGTTCTTC
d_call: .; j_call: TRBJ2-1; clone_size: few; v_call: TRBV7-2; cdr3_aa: CASSFPGAGAYVGEQFF; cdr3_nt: TGTGCCAGCAGCTTCCCGGGGGCGGGAGCATACGTCGGTGAGCAGTTCTTC
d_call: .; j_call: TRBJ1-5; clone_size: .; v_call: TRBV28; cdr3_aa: CASRQQGGQPQHF; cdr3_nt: TGTGCCAGCAGACAGCAGGGAGGCCAGCCCCAGCATTTT
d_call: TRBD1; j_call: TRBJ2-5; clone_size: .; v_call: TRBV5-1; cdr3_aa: CASSPGTAGNEQYF; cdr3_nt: TGCGCCAGCAGCCCCGGGACAGCCGGCAATGAGCAGTACTTC
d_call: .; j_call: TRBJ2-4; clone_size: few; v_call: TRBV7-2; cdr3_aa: CASSRTTMVNIQYF; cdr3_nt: TGTGCCAGCAGCCGCACCACAATGGTAAACATTCAGTACTTC
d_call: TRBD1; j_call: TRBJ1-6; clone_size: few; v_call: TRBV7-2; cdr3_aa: CASSYGQGSSYNSPLHF; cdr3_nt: TGTGCCAGCAGTTACGGACAGGGGAGCTCCTATAATTCACCCCTCCACTTT
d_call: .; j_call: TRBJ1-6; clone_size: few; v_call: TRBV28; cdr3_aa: CASSLSPDSSPLHF; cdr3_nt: TGTGCCAGCAGTTTATCCCCTGACAGTTCACCCCTCCACTTT
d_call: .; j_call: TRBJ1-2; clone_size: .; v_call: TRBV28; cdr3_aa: CASRQGVWGYTF; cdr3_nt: TGTGCCAGCAGACAGGGAGTTTGGGGCTACACCTTC
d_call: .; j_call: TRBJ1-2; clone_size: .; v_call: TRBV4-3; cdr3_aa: CAGSPMGGSGYGYTF; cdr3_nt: TGCGCCGGCAGCCCCATGGGGGGCTCTGGCTATGGCTACACCTTC
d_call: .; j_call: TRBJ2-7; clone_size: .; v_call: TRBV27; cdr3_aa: CASSPVLRSSSYEQYF; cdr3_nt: TGTGCCAGCAGTCCCGTTCTGAGGTCCAGCTCCTACGAGCAGTACTTC
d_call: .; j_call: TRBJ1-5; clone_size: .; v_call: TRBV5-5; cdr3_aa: CASSLGGQMGTQPQHF; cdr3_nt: TGTGCCAGCAGCTTGGGGGGGCAGATGGGGACTCAGCCCCAGCATTTT
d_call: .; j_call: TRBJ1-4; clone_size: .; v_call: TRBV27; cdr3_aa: CASSLRALEKLFF; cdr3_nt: TGTGCCAGCAGTTTAAGGGCTCTTGAAAAACTGTTTTTT
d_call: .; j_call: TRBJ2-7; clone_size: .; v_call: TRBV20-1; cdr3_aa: CSARVDAYEQYF; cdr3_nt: TGCAGTGCTAGGGTCGACGCCTACGAGCAGTACTTC
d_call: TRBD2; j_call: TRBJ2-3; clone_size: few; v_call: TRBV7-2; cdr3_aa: CASSLRVAGTTDTQYF; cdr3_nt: TGTGCCAGCAGCTTACGAGTAGCGGGGACCACAGATACGCAGTATTTT
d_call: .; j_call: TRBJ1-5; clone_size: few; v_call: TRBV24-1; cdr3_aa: CATSVGSNQPQHF; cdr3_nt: TGTGCCACCAGTGTTGGGAGCAATCAGCCCCAGCATTTT
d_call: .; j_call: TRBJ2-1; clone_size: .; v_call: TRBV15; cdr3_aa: CATSRAGLLAQFF; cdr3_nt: TGTGCCACCAGCAGAGCAGGACTCCTTGCGCAGTTCTTC
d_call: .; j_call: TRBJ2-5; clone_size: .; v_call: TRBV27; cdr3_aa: CASKNHGTGVRVQETQYF; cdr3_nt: TGTGCCAGTAAAAACCACGGGACTGGGGTTAGGGTCCAAGAGACCCAGTACTTC
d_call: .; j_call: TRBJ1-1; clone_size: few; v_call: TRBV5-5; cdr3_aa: CASSLLLGDAFF; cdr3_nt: TGTGCCAGCAGCTTGTTGTTGGGAGATGCTTTCTTT
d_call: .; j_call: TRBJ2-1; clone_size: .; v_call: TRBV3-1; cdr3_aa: CASNQGGRYNEQFF; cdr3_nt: TGTGCCAGCAACCAAGGAGGACGGTACAATGAGCAGTTCTTC
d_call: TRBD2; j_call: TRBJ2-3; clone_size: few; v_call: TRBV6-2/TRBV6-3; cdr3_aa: CASSGLAGLTDTQYF; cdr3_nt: TGTGCCAGCAGCGGACTAGCGGGCCTTACAGATACGCAGTATTTT
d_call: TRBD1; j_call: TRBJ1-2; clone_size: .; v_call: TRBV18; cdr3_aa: CASSGQGPRGYTF; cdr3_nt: TGTGCCAGCTCGGGACAGGGGCCTCGGGGCTACACCTTC
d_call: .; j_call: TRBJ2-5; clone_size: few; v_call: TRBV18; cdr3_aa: CASSPPTGRETQYF; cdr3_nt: TGTGCCAGCTCACCACCAACAGGAAGAGAGACCCAGTACTTC
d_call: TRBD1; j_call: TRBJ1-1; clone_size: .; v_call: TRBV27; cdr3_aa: CASSRTGDRVRVAFF; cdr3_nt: TGTGCCAGCAGTAGGACAGGGGACCGGGTTCGGGTAGCTTTCTTT
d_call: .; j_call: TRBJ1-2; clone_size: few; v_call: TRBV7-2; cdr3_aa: CASSLADRRYYGYTF; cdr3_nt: TGTGCCAGCAGCTTAGCAGACAGGAGATACTATGGCTACACCTTC
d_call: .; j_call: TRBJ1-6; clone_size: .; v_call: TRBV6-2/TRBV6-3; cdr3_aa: CASRSTDNSPLHF; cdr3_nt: TGTGCCAGCAGGTCGACAGATAATTCACCCCTCCACTTT
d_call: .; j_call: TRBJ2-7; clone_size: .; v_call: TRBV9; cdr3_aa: CASSPRWANYEQYF; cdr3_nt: TGTGCCAGCAGCCCAAGATGGGCCAACTACGAGCAGTACTTC
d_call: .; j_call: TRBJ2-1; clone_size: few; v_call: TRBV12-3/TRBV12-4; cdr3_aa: CASSGQIYNEQFF; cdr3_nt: TGTGCCAGCAGTGGACAGATCTACAATGAGCAGTTCTTC
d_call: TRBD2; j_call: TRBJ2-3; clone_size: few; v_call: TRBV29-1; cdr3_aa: CSVGNGRSWDTQYF; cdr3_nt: TGCAGCGTTGGGAACGGGAGGAGTTGGGATACGCAGTATTTT
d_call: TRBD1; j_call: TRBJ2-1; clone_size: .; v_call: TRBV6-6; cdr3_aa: CASRLLTGGLVNEQFF; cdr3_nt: TGTGCCAGCAGACTACTCACAGGGGGTTTAGTCAATGAGCAGTTCTTC
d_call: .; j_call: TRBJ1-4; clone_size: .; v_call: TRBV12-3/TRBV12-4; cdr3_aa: CASSDPGRAGEKLFF; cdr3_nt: TGTGCCAGCAGTGACCCGGGTAGGGCTGGGGAAAAACTGTTTTTT
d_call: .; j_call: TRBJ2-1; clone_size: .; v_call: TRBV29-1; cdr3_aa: CSPRNSYNEQFF; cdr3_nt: TGCAGCCCACGTAACTCCTACAATGAGCAGTTCTTC
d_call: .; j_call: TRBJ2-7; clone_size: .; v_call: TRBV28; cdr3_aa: CASSFRERWFEQYF; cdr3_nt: TGTGCCAGCTCCTTCCGGGAACGATGGTTCGAGCAGTACTTC
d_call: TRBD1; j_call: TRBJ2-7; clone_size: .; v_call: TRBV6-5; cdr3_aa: CASSYTLAADRPYEQYF; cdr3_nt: TGTGCCAGCAGTTACACTCTCGCGGCGGACAGGCCCTACGAGCAGTACTTC
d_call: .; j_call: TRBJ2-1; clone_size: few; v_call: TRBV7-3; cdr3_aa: CASSGGTSFLGYNEQFF; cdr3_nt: TGTGCCAGCAGCGGGGGGACAAGCTTCTTGGGATACAATGAGCAGTTCTTC
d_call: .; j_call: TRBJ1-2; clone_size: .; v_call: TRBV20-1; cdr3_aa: CSARVLYGYTF; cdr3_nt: TGCAGTGCTAGAGTCCTTTATGGCTACACCTTC
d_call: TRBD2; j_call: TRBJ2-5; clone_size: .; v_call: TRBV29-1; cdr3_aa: CSVGQGGAYNEQYF; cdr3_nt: TGCAGCGTTGGCCAGGGAGGGGCCTACAATGAGCAGTACTTC
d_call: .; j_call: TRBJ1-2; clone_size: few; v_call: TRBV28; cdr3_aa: CASIPGGAGYGYTF; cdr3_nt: TGTGCCAGCATCCCTGGCGGGGCTGGCTATGGCTACACCTTC
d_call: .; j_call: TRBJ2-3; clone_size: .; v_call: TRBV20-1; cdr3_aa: CSAAQGSGTDTQYF; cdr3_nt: TGCAGTGCGGCACAGGGATCCGGCACAGATACGCAGTATTTT
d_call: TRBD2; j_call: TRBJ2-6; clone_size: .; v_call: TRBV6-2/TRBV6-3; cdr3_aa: CASSLGLAGSGANVLTF; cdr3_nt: TGTGCCAGCAGTTTGGGACTAGCGGGCTCTGGGGCCAACGTCCTGACTTTC
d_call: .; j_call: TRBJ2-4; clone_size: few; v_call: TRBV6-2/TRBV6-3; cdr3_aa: CASKGSGLAKNIQYF; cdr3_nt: TGTGCCAGCAAGGGTAGCGGTTTAGCCAAAAACATTCAGTACTTC
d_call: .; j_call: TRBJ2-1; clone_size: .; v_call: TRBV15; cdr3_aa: CATSRVMRGQYNEQFF; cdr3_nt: TGTGCCACCAGCAGAGTTATGAGGGGCCAATACAATGAGCAGTTCTTC
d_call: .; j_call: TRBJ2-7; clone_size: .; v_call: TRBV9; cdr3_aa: CASSVSTQGNYEQYF; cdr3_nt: TGTGCCAGCAGCGTCAGTACCCAGGGGAACTACGAGCAGTACTTC
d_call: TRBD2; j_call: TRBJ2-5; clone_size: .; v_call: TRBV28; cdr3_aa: CASSNTGTKETQYF; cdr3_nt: TGTGCCAGCAGTAACACCGGGACTAAGGAGACCCAGTACTTC
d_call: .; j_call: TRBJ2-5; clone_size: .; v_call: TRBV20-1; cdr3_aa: CSARDGSSVGVNEQYF; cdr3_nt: TGCAGTGCTAGAGATGGGAGTTCGGTAGGGGTCAATGAGCAGTACTTC
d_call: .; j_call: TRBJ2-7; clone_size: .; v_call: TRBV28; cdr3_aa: CASSCSESYEQYF; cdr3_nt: TGTGCCAGCAGTTGTAGCGAATCCTACGAGCAGTACTTC
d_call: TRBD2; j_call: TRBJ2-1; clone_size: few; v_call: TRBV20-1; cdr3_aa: CSALRGTSGRTNEQFF; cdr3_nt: TGCAGTGCTCTCCGTGGGACTAGCGGGAGGACCAATGAGCAGTTCTTC
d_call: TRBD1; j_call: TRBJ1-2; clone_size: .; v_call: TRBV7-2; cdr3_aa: CASSYYRGEGYTF; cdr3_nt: TGTGCCAGCAGCTATTACAGGGGTGAGGGCTACACCTTC
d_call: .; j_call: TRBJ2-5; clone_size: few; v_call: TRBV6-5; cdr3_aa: CASSYIGGQETQYF; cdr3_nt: TGTGCCAGCAGTTACATCGGGGGCCAAGAGACCCAGTACTTC